A single sample gave rise to the 6 T cell receptor beta chains below, sequenced in a study of CD8 T cells in ankylosing spondylitis. No antigen is known for these receptors. TCRdb reprocessed the 5' RACE reads with MiXCR, giving one entry per CDR3 protein. The profile shows about 840,000 distinct CDR3 sequences, over 9.5% of them singletons. Study-level results: A motif of fewer than ten highly homologous TCR beta variants was seen as apparently characteristic of ankylosing spondylitis blood.

The sample comprised blood, either unsorted or a sorted T cell fraction (not recorded which). The receptors stem from a male donor with ankylosing spondylitis.

Many counts were recorded for this clonotype. The chain recombines TRBV14 with TRBJ2-5; D gene uncertain. V was pared by 1 base and J by 7 bases, with 10 bases between. CDR1 and CDR2 (germline): SGHDN, FVKESK. The CDR3 consists of 13 residues. CDR3 bases: TGTGCCAGCAGCCAAGCTTGGAAGGGGACCCAGTACTTC. This translates into CASSQAWKGTQYF.

This chain links TRBV12-3 or TRBV12-4 with TRBJ2-7; weak D call: TRBD2 (5 bases). V lost 3 bases and J lost 0, with 15 bases in between. The CDR3 runs to 16 residues. As DNA, the CDR3 is TGTGCCAGCAGTTTGGGGATCGGGATGAACTCCTACGAGCAGTACTTC. Translated, it gives CASSLGIGMNSYEQYF.

This clonotype was seen only a few times. The chain employs TRBV25-1 and TRBJ2-3; no definite D call. Trimming stripped 7 bases from V and 6 bases from J, with 5 bases between. Germline CDR1 reads MGHDK; CDR2 reads SYGVNS. CDR3 length: 10 amino acids. The CDR3 sequence is CASTWDTQYF. DNA for the CDR3: TGTGCCAGCACCTGGGATACGCAGTATTTT.

This sequence joins TRBV3-1 and TRBJ1-1; 7 bases agree with TRBD1. Germline loops: CDR1 LGHDT, CDR2 YNNKEL (reference sequence). The CDR3 has 15 residues. Unmatched junction bases numbered 10, after V lost 2 bases and J lost 7 bases. Here the CDR3 reads CASSQLDRDRGEAFF. CDR3 sequence (DNA): TGTGCCAGCAGCCAATTAGACAGGGATCGGGGTGAAGCTTTCTTT. Filled out from reference TRBV3-1 and TRBJ1-1, the complete variable domain reads DTAVSQTPKYLVTQMGNDKSIKCEQNLGHDTMYWYKQDSKKFLKIMFSYNNKELIINETVPNRFSPKSPDKAHLNLHINSLELGDSAVYFCASSQLDRDRGEAFFGQGTRLTVV.

This clonotype has more than one count but fewer than ten. The chain has TRBV27 and TRBJ1-6; weak D call: TRBD1 (6 bases). The length of the CDR3 is 14 residues. Trimming stripped 3 bases from V and 7 bases from J, with 10 bases between. Germline V CDR1 and CDR2: MNHEY, SMNVEV (reference sequence). CDR3 in amino acids: CASSFRRGNSPLHF. The DNA of the CDR3 is TGTGCCAGCAGTTTCCGCAGGGGAAATTCACCCCTCCACTTT.

In its sample, this clonotype was seen a few times. The chain couples TRBV7-3 to TRBJ1-6; D is perhaps TRBD1 (5 bases). From germline, CDR1 is SGHTA and CDR2 FQGTGA. The CDR3 is 15 residues long. Trimming pared 6 bases from V and 13 bases from J, leaving 22 bases between. CDR3 protein: CASRSTGTAIEPLHF. In DNA, the CDR3 is TGTGCCAGCAGGTCTACCGGGACGGCAATCGAGCCCCTCCACTTT. The whole variable domain, filled in from reference TRBV7-3 and TRBJ1-6, reads GAGVSQTPSNKVTEKGKYVELRCDPISGHTALYWYRQSLGQGPEFLIYFQGTGAADDSGLPNDRFFAVRPEGSVSTLKIQRTERGDSAVYLCASRSTGTAIEPLHFGNGTRLTVT.